This T cell receptor beta chain appears in the sequencing data of a study of response to subunit inactivated influenza vaccine. General study results and limits: The authors put forward the suggestion that each seasonal influenza vaccination may bring in only a limited number of new T cells.

The CDR3 contains 14 residues. Trimming left V 1 base short and J 3 bases short, with 7 bases between. Per germline, CDR1 SGHRS and CDR2 YFSETQ. MiXCR, run by TCRdb on the RT-PCR reads, gives a single entry per CDR3 protein. The table has hundreds of thousands of distinct CDR3 sequences, approximately 11% seen once. On this clonotype: Its antigen is as yet unknown.

The sample was also linked to a second study, of T cells expressing NK-cell markers. In that study: In generating TCR beta cDNA, 5'RACE template switching with UMIs was used. Each TCR beta repertoire originated in sorted T cells that were CD3+CD56+NKG2C+, CD3+CD56+NKG2C- or CD3+CD56-NKG2C+.

Sequenced material: PBMCs from blood, taken on the day of vaccination. The genes are TRBV5-1 and TRBJ2-2; a possible D gene is TRBD1 (5 bases). The clonotype was recovered from a man between 45 and 60 years old who received an inactivated influenza vaccine. In nucleotides, the CDR3 is TGCGCCAGCAGCTTGTGGGGCGACACCGGGGAGCTGTTTTTT. Translated: CASSLWGDTGELFF.